This TCR beta chain was recorded in a study of cytomegalovirus exposure and HLA in healthy donors. Findings and limits, study-wide: Earlier analysis found most TCR beta V segments productive about 87% or about 30% of the time. Confirmation in vitro established that a few CMV-associated chains were specific for CMV antigens.

V was cut by 3 bases and J by 1 base, with 7 bases left in between. This CDR3 has 14 residues. The germline V gene has CDR1 SGDLS and CDR2 YYNGEE. Those who donated were healthy bone marrow donors. On this clone itself: Antigen: not known.

PCR amplification relied on 60 Vbeta primers (plus 13 Jbeta primers). Profiling relied on immunoSEQ multiplex PCR, and the TCRdb table lists in-frame clones only, not all of them. This table holds around 200,000 clones, around 84% found once. J is TRBJ2-2 and V is TRBV9, with D possibly TRBD1 on 5 matching bases. The sequenced sample consisted of PBMCs. The sequence was collected from a girl aged 2-10 years in good health and CMV-seropositive. CDR3 sequence: CASSAGQNTGELFF. The CDR3 DNA sequence: TGTGCCAGCAGCGCCGGACAGAACACCGGGGAGCTGTTTTTT.